Each of the 32 T cell receptor beta chains below was sequenced from the same sample in a study of control samples from healthy donors and cancer patients. Clones were sequenced by immunoSEQ multiplex PCR, and TCRdb holds only the in-frame ones, with some missing. The sample carries about 7,400 clones, approximately 82% recorded once. Material: PBMCs. The receptors come from a man aged 65-85 years with lung cancer.

The genes are TRBV5-1 and TRBJ2-2; the D is unclear. Trimming left V 6 bases short and J 0 bases short, with 9 bases between. Per the germline V gene, CDR1 is SGHRS and CDR2 is YFSETQ. The CDR3 has 14 amino acids. Here the CDR3 DNA reads TGCGCCAGCAAAGAGTACTCGAACACCGGGGAGCTGTTTTTT. Translating gives CASKEYSNTGELFF.

This clone turned up a few times. The chain links TRBV5-1 to TRBJ2-1; 13 bases agree with TRBD2. The CDR3 consists of 15 residues. Per germline, CDR1 SGHRS and CDR2 YFSETQ. The V and J ends lost 2 bases and 8 bases, in that order; junction bases with no gene match: 4. The CDR3 region is CASSFGLAGADEQFF. The CDR3 bases are TGCGCCAGCAGCTTTGGACTAGCGGGAGCGGATGAGCAGTTCTTC. Full variable domain (outside the CDR3, taken from reference TRBV5-1 and TRBJ2-1): KAGVTQTPRYLIKTRGQQVTLSCSPISGHRSVSWYQQTPGQGLQFLFEYFSETQRNKGNFPGRFSGRQFSNSRSEMNVSTLELGDSALYLCASSFGLAGADEQFFGPGTRLTVL.

DNA of the CDR3: TGTGCCAGCACTAAAGGGACACTCTATGGCTACACCTTC. Its protein is CASTKGTLYGYTF. The chain carries TRBV25-1 and TRBJ1-2, with D perhaps TRBD1 (6 bases). There are 13 residues in the CDR3. V lost 7 bases, J lost 4 bases, and 13 bases lay in between. Germline loops: CDR1 MGHDK, CDR2 SYGVNS.

This chain joins TRBV5-1 and TRBJ2-7, with a possible D match to TRBD2 (6 bases). Germline lookup yields CDR1 SGHRS and CDR2 YFSETQ. The CDR3 loop spans 13 amino acids. The ends were cut back, 0 bases at V and 5 bases at J, with 9 bases in the middle. The CDR3 here is CASSLEEGHEQYF. CDR3 nucleotides: TGCGCCAGCAGCTTGGAGGAGGGTCACGAGCAGTACTTC.

V usage is TRBV9 and J usage is TRBJ2-2; D call uncertain. This CDR3 has 17 amino acids. CDR1 SGDLS and CDR2 YYNGEE come from the germline V gene. The V gene lost 2 bases and the J gene lost 4 bases, with 18 bases spanning the gap. In nucleotides, the CDR3 is TGTGCCAGCAGCGTCGATCTTAGGGTTTTGAGCACCGGGGAGCTGTTTTTT. This sequence encodes CASSVDLRVLSTGELFF.

The chain uses TRBV10-3 and TRBJ1-4; D perhaps matches TRBD1 (5 bases). The length of the CDR3 is 15 residues. V lost 0 bases and J lost 6, with 11 bases in between. Germline CDR1 reads ENHRY; CDR2 reads SYGVKD. The CDR3 DNA is TGTGCCATCAGTGAGTCGGGGGGGAAAGATGAAAAACTGTTTTTT. Protein: CAISESGGKDEKLFF.

The chain combines TRBV6-5 with TRBJ1-2, with 7 bases aligning to TRBD1. J gave up 6 bases and V 5 bases, and 12 bases lay outside the gene matches. This CDR3 is built from 15 residues. From germline, CDR1 is MNHEY and CDR2 SVGAGI. The CDR3 DNA follows: TGTGCCAGCAGTATGACAGGGTCTCTACATGATGGCTACACCTTC. This translates into CASSMTGSLHDGYTF.

The CDR3 DNA reads TGTGCCAGCAGCCAAGGAACCGGGGCAGATGAGCAGTTCTTC. This translates into CASSQGTGADEQFF. The gene calls are TRBV4-2 and TRBJ2-1; D tentatively reads TRBD1 or TRBD2 (5 bases each). This CDR3 comprises 14 residues. Between the trimmed V and J ends, which lost 1 base and 8 bases, there was a span of 12 bases. Germline CDR1 is LGHNA and CDR2 is YNFKEQ.

The J gene is TRBJ2-1, the V gene TRBV4-3, with 9 bases fitting TRBD2. Germline CDR1 and CDR2: LGHNA and YSLEER. V lost 3 bases, J lost 2 bases, and 5 bases stayed unmatched. The CDR3 consists of 16 residues. CDR3 nucleotides: TGCGCCAGCAGCCAGAATAGCGGGAGTCCCTACAATGAGCAGTTCTTC. Amino acids: CASSQNSGSPYNEQFF.

This sequence joins TRBV7-2 and TRBJ1-5, with D uncertain. Germline CDR1 SGHTA, CDR2 FQGNSA. Trimming cost V 5 bases and J 5 bases, with 19 bases left between them. CDR3 length equals 16 residues. Here the CDR3 DNA reads TGTGCCAGCAGCCTCGAATCAGCGAGAGTTGATCAGCCCCAGCATTTT. Translation gives CASSLESARVDQPQHF.

The genes are TRBV7-9 and TRBJ2-7, with 7 bases matching TRBD2. Unmatched junction bases numbered 15, after V lost 0 bases and J lost 4 bases. The germline V gene encodes CDR1 SEHNR and CDR2 FQNEAQ (reference sequence). CDR3 size: 18 residues. In DNA, the CDR3 is TGTGCCAGCAGCTTAGCGCCCCTAGGACTAGGAACAACGTACGAGCAGTACTTC. Its translation is CASSLAPLGLGTTYEQYF.

The chain employs TRBV15 and TRBJ2-1, with TRBD2 matching 8 bases. Losses at the gene ends were 0 bases for V and 2 bases for J; bases not matched to a gene: 6. Germline values: CDR1 LNHNV, CDR2 YYDKDF (reference sequence). CDR3 size: 17 residues. The CDR3 bases are TGTGCCACCAGCAGAGAGACCGCGGGAGGCGCCTACAATGAGCAGTTCTTC. Its translation is CATSRETAGGAYNEQFF.

This sequence joins TRBV15 and TRBJ2-1; 8 bases map to TRBD2. The length of the CDR3 is 14 residues. Germline CDR1 is LNHNV and CDR2 is YYDKDF (reference sequence). Germline trimming cut 3 bases from V and 9 bases from J; bases unmatched to any gene: 7. Here the CDR3 reads CATSSWTSSSEQFF. Written as DNA, the CDR3 is TGTGCCACCAGCAGTTGGACTAGCTCGAGTGAGCAGTTCTTC. The full variable domain, completed using reference TRBV15 and TRBJ2-1, is DAMVIQNPRYQVTQFGKPVTLSCSQTLNHNVMYWYQQKSSQAPKLLFHYYDKDFNNEADTPDNFQSRRPNTSFCFLDIRSPGLGDTAMYLCATSSWTSSSEQFFGPGTRLTVL.

The V and J genes are TRBV5-5 and TRBJ1-1; a possible D gene is TRBD1 (6 bases). There are 13 residues in the CDR3. CDR1 and CDR2 (germline): SGHKS, YYEKEE (reference sequence). V lost 4 bases to trimming and J lost 4 bases, with 11 bases between them. This CDR3 reads CASSRDTGTEAFF. CDR3 sequence (DNA): TGTGCCAGCAGCCGGGACACAGGCACTGAAGCTTTCTTT. The full variable domain, completed using reference TRBV5-5 and TRBJ1-1, is DAGVTQSPTHLIKTRGQQVTLRCSPISGHKSVSWYQQVLGQGPQFIFQYYEKEERGRGNFPDRFSARQFPNYSSELNVNALLLGDSALYLCASSRDTGTEAFFGQGTRLTVV.

The chain combines TRBV27 with TRBJ2-7; 7 bases are a match to TRBD2. V shed 3 bases, J shed 0 bases, and the junction held 2 bases outside the gene matches. The germline V gene encodes CDR1 MNHEY and CDR2 SMNVEV (reference sequence). The CDR3 length is 14 residues. The CDR3 region is CASSLTSSSYEQYF. Here the CDR3 DNA reads TGTGCCAGCAGTTTGACTAGCAGCTCCTACGAGCAGTACTTC.

The chain combines TRBV6-5 with TRBJ2-5; TRBD1 is a possible D gene (5 bases). CDR1 is MNHEY and CDR2 is SVGAGI in the germline V gene. CDR3 length: 15 residues. Between the trimmed V and J ends, which lost 0 bases and 1 base, there was a span of 9 bases. For the CDR3, the DNA is TGTGCCAGCAGTTACTCTCCAGGGTCCCAAGAGACCCAGTACTTC. Its protein product is CASSYSPGSQETQYF.

The chain links TRBV28 to TRBJ1-4; tentative D call: TRBD1 (5 bases). From germline, CDR1 is MDHEN and CDR2 SYDVKM. Trimming shortened V by 6 bases and J by 3 bases, and 14 bases separated the two germline ends. The CDR3 length is 15 residues. As DNA, the CDR3 is TGTGCCAGCAGGAGGGGAGGGTTTGCTAATGAAAAACTGTTTTTT. The encoded protein is CASRRGGFANEKLFF.

This clone was detected a few times. The V and J genes are TRBV9 and TRBJ1-5; D ambiguous. CDR3 length: 14 residues. From germline, CDR1 is SGDLS and CDR2 YYNGEE. The V end lost 0 bases, the J end lost 6 bases, and 10 bases lay between the germline ends. This CDR3 is CASSVAGEGQPQHF. The CDR3 DNA follows: TGTGCCAGCAGCGTAGCGGGTGAAGGTCAGCCCCAGCATTTT.

The chain has TRBV2 and TRBJ2-7, with D tentatively TRBD2 (7 bases). The CDR3 has 14 amino acids. V lost 11 bases and J lost 1, with 18 bases in between. Germline CDR1 reads SNHLY; CDR2 reads FYNNEI. CDR3 in amino acids: CASNGGLISYEQYF. The DNA of the CDR3 is TGTGCCTCGAACGGGGGGCTCATTTCCTACGAGCAGTACTTC.

The V and J genes are TRBV27 and TRBJ2-2, with D unresolved. CDR3 length: 13 amino acids. Trimming removed 5 bases at V and 1 base at J, with 5 bases between. Germline CDR1 is MNHEY and CDR2 is SMNVEV (reference sequence). CDR3 sequence (DNA): TGTGCCAGCAGTCCGGTGAACACCGGGGAGCTGTTTTTT. Its protein is CASSPVNTGELFF.

This clone was detected only a few times. V usage is TRBV20-1 and J usage is TRBJ2-7; no definite D call. Germline-derived CDR1 and CDR2 are DFQATT and SNEGSKA (reference sequence). V lost 3 bases, J lost 3 bases, and 12 bases lay in between. The CDR3 contains 13 residues. The CDR3 DNA sequence: TGCAGTGCTAGTCAAGGGTCAGGCTACGAGCAGTACTTC. Its protein is CSASQGSGYEQYF.

The chain uses TRBV4-3 and TRBJ2-7; 12 bases agree with TRBD1. Germline V CDR1 and CDR2: LGHNA, YSLEER. V lost 4 bases and J lost 2; bases outside the gene matches: 3. The CDR3 contains 15 residues. DNA for the CDR3: TGCGCCAGCAGCCGGGGACAGGGGGCTCCCTACGAGCAGTACTTC. It specifies CASSRGQGAPYEQYF.

The CDR3 DNA reads TGTGCCAGCAGTTTAGGACAGGGGGCGTCTTTGGCTGGAAACACCATATATTTT. It yields the protein CASSLGQGASLAGNTIYF. The chain joins TRBV28 to TRBJ1-3; 11 nucleotides line up with TRBD1. CDR3 length equals 18 residues. Germline assignment: CDR1 MDHEN and CDR2 SYDVKM. V shed 2 bases and J 2 bases; nucleotides not matched to a gene: 8.

As regards this clone: Compared with germline, one end of the junction differs, possibly owing to a read error. The chain is built from TRBV30 and TRBJ1-1, with 10 bases fitting TRBD1. Looked up from germline, CDR1 is GTSNPN and CDR2 is SVGIG (reference sequence). The CDR3 loop spans 11 amino acids. The CDR3 coding sequence is TGTGCCTGGAGTGACTGGACAGGGGGACACTTT. This gives the protein CAWSDWTGGHF.

A single count supports this clone. The same CDR3 arises from other DNA sequences in this sample as well. This chain links TRBV30 with TRBJ1-1; D is undetermined. The V end was cut by 3 bases, the J end by 8 bases, with 10 bases between. The CDR3 runs to 11 residues. The germline V gene has CDR1 GTSNPN and CDR2 SVGIG (reference sequence). The CDR3 sequence: CAWRDRREAFF. CDR3 DNA: TGTGCCTGGAGGGATCGGAGAGAAGCTTTCTTT. The whole variable domain, remainder taken from reference TRBV30 and TRBJ1-1, is SQTIHQWPATLVQPVGSPLSLECTVEGTSNPNLYWYRQAAGRGLQLLFYSVGIGQISSEVPQNLSASRPQDRQFILSSKKLLLSDSGFYLCAWRDRREAFFGQGTRLTVV.

This rearrangement joins TRBV11-2 to TRBJ1-6; D remains unclear. V lost 5 bases and J 10 bases, leaving 15 bases between the germline ends. Germline V lookup: CDR1 SGHAT, CDR2 FQNNGV. The CDR3 extends over 14 amino acids. This CDR3 is CASSLGAGNSPLHF. The CDR3 DNA reads TGTGCCAGCAGCCTCGGTGCTGGTAACTCACCCCTCCACTTT.

This chain uses TRBV7-2 with TRBJ2-2; D tentatively fits TRBD1 or TRBD2 (5 bases each). There are 17 residues in the CDR3. Germline assignment: CDR1 SGHTA and CDR2 FQGNSA. V dropped 0 bases and J dropped 4 bases, with 15 bases sitting between them. The CDR3 DNA is TGTGCCAGCAGCTTAGCGCTTGGGGGTATGGGCACCGGGGAGCTGTTTTTT. Amino acid sequence: CASSLALGGMGTGELFF.

CDR3 sequence (DNA): TGCAGCGTTGAAACCGGGACAGGGGTCTATGGCTACACCTTC. It translates to CSVETGTGVYGYTF. The chain uses TRBV29-1 and TRBJ1-2, with 10 bases fitting TRBD1. Germline assignment: CDR1 SQVTM and CDR2 ANQGSEA. This CDR3 has 14 residues. Trimming at V came to 2 bases and at J to 4 bases, leaving 4 bases not matched to a gene.

V usage is TRBV27 and J usage is TRBJ2-7; either TRBD1 or TRBD2 may supply D (5 bases each). Trimming removed 0 bases from V and 2 bases from J, with 11 bases in between. This CDR3 region has 15 residues. CDR1 MNHEY and CDR2 SMNVEV come from the germline V gene (reference sequence). The CDR3 here is CASSLSGTAPYEQYF. In nucleotides, the CDR3 is TGTGCCAGCAGTTTATCGGGGACGGCTCCCTACGAGCAGTACTTC.

This clone has only a few counts. The chain employs TRBV7-8 and TRBJ2-1; 9 bases agree with TRBD2. The CDR3 sequence is 16 residues long. V lost 5 bases, J lost 3 bases, and 8 bases stayed unmatched. Germline V lookup: CDR1 SGHVS, CDR2 FQNEAQ. The CDR3 sequence: CASSVLGLANYNEQFF. DNA of the CDR3: TGTGCCAGCAGCGTCCTGGGACTAGCAAACTACAATGAGCAGTTCTTC.

Only one count was recorded for this clone. This chain uses TRBV5-1 with TRBJ1-3; TRBD1 matches 7 bases. The CDR3 covers 16 residues. The J segment lost 4 bases and the V segment lost 4 bases, leaving 11 bases of the junction unmatched. Germline values: CDR1 SGHRS, CDR2 YFSETQ. The CDR3 here is CASSVTGSSQGNTIYF. The CDR3 DNA sequence: TGCGCCAGCAGCGTGACAGGGTCGTCGCAAGGAAACACCATATATTTT.

The chain couples TRBV5-4 to TRBJ2-1; a possible D gene is TRBD2 (5 bases). Trimming removed 4 bases from V and 0 bases from J, with 14 bases in between. The CDR3 extends over 16 amino acids. Germline lookup yields CDR1 SGHNT and CDR2 YYREEE (reference sequence). The CDR3 nucleotides read TGTGCCAGCAGCCTGGGTACTAGGGACTCCTACAATGAGCAGTTCTTC. This encodes CASSLGTRDSYNEQFF.